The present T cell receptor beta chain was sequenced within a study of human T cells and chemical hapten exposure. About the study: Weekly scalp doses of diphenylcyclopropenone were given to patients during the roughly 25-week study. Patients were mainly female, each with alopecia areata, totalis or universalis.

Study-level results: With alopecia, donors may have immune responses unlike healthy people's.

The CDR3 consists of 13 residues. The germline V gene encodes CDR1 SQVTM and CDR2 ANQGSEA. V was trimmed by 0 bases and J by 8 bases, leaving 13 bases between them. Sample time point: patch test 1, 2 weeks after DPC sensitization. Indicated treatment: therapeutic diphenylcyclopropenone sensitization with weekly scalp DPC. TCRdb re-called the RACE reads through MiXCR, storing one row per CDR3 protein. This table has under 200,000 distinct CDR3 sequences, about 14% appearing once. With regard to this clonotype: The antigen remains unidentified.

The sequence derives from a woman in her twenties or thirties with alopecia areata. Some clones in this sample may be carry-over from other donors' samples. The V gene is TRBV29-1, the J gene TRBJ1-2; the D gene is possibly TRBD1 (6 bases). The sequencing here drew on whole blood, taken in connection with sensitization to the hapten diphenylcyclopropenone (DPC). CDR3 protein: CSVEDKQGGGYTF. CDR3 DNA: TGCAGCGTTGAAGACAAACAGGGCGGCGGCTACACCTTC.